There are a few counts of the clone carrying this T cell receptor beta chain. Generated by immunoSEQ multiplex PCR, the TCRdb table keeps only in-frame clones and is missing some. There are 30,000 to 35,000 clones in the sample; approximately 73% occur only once, and approximately 40% lies in the top ten. This sample was taken from a study of T cells in tumors after PD-1 blockade. Study context: Peripheral blood samples averaged about 33,000 unique clonotypes and more than 100,000 templates.

The CDR3 spans 15 residues. Germline lookup yields CDR1 SGHNT and CDR2 YENEEA. Trimming cost V 0 bases and J 7 bases, with 13 bases left between them. The TCR comes from a human donor with basal cell carcinoma. The gene calls are TRBV11-3 and TRBJ2-1; the D gene is possibly TRBD2 (5 bases). Sequenced here: PBMCs, sampled after anti-PD-1 treatment. The CDR3 DNA is TGTGCCAGCAGCTTAGAAACTAGTGTCCGTAATGAGCAGTTCTTC. Translated, it gives CASSLETSVRNEQFF.